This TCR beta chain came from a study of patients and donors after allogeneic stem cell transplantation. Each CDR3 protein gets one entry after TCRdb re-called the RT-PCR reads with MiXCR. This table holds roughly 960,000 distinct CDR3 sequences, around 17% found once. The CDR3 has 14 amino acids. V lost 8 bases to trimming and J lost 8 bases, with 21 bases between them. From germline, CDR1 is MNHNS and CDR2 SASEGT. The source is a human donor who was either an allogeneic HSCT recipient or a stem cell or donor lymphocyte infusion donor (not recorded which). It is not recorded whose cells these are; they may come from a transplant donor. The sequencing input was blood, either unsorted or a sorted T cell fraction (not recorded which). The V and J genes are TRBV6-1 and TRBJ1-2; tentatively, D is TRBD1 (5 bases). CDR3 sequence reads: CASRGVGAEEGYTF. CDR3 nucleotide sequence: TGTGCCAGCCGGGGGGTCGGGGCCGAAGAGGGCTACACCTTC.